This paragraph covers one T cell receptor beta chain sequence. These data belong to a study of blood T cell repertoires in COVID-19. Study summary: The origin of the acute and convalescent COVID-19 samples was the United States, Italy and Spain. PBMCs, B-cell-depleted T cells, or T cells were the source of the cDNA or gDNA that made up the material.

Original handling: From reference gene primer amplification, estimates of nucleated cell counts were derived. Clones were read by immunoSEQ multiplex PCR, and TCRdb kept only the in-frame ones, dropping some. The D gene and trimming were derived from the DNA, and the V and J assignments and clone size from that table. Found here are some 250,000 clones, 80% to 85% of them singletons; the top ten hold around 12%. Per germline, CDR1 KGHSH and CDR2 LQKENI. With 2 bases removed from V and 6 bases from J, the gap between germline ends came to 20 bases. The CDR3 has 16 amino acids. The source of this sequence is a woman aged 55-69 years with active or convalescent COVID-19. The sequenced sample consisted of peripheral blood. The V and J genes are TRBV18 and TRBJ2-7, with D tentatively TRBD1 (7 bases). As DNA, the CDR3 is TGTGCCAGCTCACCAGTCGTGGGCCAGGGGGGCATCGAGCAGTACTTC. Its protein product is CASSPVVGQGGIEQYF.